These T cell receptor beta chains were read from a single sample in a study of blood T cell repertoires in COVID-19. Clones were sequenced by immunoSEQ multiplex PCR, and TCRdb holds only the in-frame ones, with some missing. Among over 100,000 clones listed, roughly 84% were seen once. The specimen was peripheral blood. Every receptor here comes from a man between 40 and 49 years old with acute or convalescent COVID-19. Both conserved end residues are trimmed from each CDR3. Rows give clone size only sometimes, using once, few, many, or a class for an expanded clone.

clone_size,v_call,j_call,cdr3_aa
few,TRBV6-1,TRBJ1-5,ASSALRGLSNQPQH
.,TRBV24-1,TRBJ2-3,ATSDTGAPSTDTQY
.,TRBV7-2,TRBJ2-7,ASSVQGRDSYEQY
.,TRBV2,TRBJ2-3,ASFPETGGGY
once,TRBV29-1,TRBJ1-2,SVRPQGNYGYT
.,TRBV10-3,TRBJ2-5,AISESQGGETQY
.,TRBV7-2,TRBJ1-5,ASSSQGQGDQPQH
.,TRBV19,TRBJ2-4,ASSQRGINIQY
once,TRBV3-1/TRBV3-2,TRBJ2-7,ASSQGAHGREQY
.,TRBV9,TRBJ2-1,ASSVGGPTSGKYNEQF
.,TRBV24-1,TRBJ1-1,ATSDPLGEAF
.,TRBV2,TRBJ2-1,ASELAGGLEQF
.,TRBV11-2,TRBJ2-2,ASSLTSLATGELF
.,TRBV5-1,TRBJ2-5,ASSLDSGGAPETQY
.,TRBV18,TRBJ1-5,ASSPGTGSNQPQH
.,TRBV5-6,TRBJ2-3,ASSLRDTQY
.,TRBV3-1/TRBV3-2,TRBJ2-7,ASSLGLPPYGEQY
once,TRBV7-2,TRBJ2-5,ASSAGLAGLGETQY
once,TRBV10-1,TRBJ2-3,ASSEFGQGGTDTQY
.,TRBV29-1,TRBJ1-1,SVESLQGNTEAF
.,TRBV5-1,TRBJ1-4,ASSFGQNEKLF
.,TRBV7-6,TRBJ2-3,ASSLKRGAGDTQY
many,TRBV11-2,TRBJ1-4,ASSLGGHAEKLF
.,TRBV29-1,TRBJ2-1,SVAPGTAYNEQF
.,TRBV28,TRBJ2-7,ASSLSGQGYEQY
.,TRBV28,TRBJ2-7,ASSPRWGTGVSEQY
.,TRBV14,TRBJ2-2,ASSQGGLIKLF
.,TRBV7-8,TRBJ2-7,ASSHGDFSYEQY
.,TRBV19,TRBJ1-2,ASSPPLPRQGTYGYT
.,TRBV6-5,TRBJ1-6,ASSRDRGYNSPLH
.,TRBV9,TRBJ1-1,ASSVAGTQNTEAF
.,TRBV5-4,TRBJ2-1,ASSLGTSGRATIHNEQF
.,TRBV6-4,TRBJ1-1,ASSVRDRGIHTEAF
once,TRBV6-5,TRBJ2-3,ASSYSGGEGTDTQY
.,TRBV2,TRBJ1-5,ASSVRGGSGSQPQH
few,TRBV10-3,TRBJ1-6,AISGDSSYNSPLH
.,TRBV5-1,TRBJ2-1,ASSLANFHPDNEQF
.,TRBV15,TRBJ1-3,ATSRTRTFLSGNTIY
.,TRBV7-6,TRBJ2-7,ASSLEQGFSYEQY
.,TRBV5-1,TRBJ2-1,ASSFRTGRNEQF